The rows below give T cell receptor beta chains drawn from one sample of a study of technical replicates of blood from a few donors. The protocol was immunoSEQ multiplex PCR, while the TCRdb copy is restricted to in-frame clones and leaves out a portion. Of roughly 90,000 clones detected, roughly 95% appear once; the ten largest clones hold about 0.39%. Sequenced material: T cells isolated from PBMCs. These receptors originate from a human donor in good health. The CDR3 runs from the conserved cysteine through the conserved F or W. The D gene is left open where the match is weak. The size entry is marked missing in some rows and otherwise reads once, few, many or a size class.

clone_size j_call v_call d_call cdr3_aa cdr3_nt
NA TRBJ1-4 TRBV28 NA CASSLGGAGGTNEKLFF TGTGCCAGCAGTTTGGGGGGGGCAGGCGGCACTAATGAAAAACTGTTTTTT
NA TRBJ1-1 TRBV9 NA CASSVGTNTEAFF TGTGCCAGCAGCGTAGGGACAAACACTGAAGCTTTCTTT
NA TRBJ2-7 TRBV29-1 TRBD2 CSVQGTSGSYEQYF TGCAGCGTTCAAGGGACTAGCGGTTCCTACGAGCAGTACTTC
NA TRBJ1-1 TRBV28 TRBD1 CASSLGAGGMRTEAFF TGTGCCAGCAGTTTAGGGGCAGGGGGCATGAGGACTGAAGCTTTCTTT
once TRBJ2-5 TRBV11-3 TRBD2 CASSLTAGATQYF TGTGCCAGCAGCTTAACAGCGGGAGCGACCCAGTACTTC
NA TRBJ2-1 TRBV27 NA CASGLSSYNEQFF TGTGCTAGCGGTTTGAGCTCCTACAATGAGCAGTTCTTC
NA TRBJ1-5 TRBV30 TRBD1 CAWHTGEANQPQHF TGTGCCTGGCACACAGGGGAGGCCAATCAGCCCCAGCATTTT
NA TRBJ2-1 TRBV9 TRBD2 CASSVGLANNEQFF TGTGCCAGCAGCGTAGGACTAGCGAACAATGAGCAGTTCTTC
NA TRBJ2-3 TRBV9 TRBD2 CASSVTSGSDTQYF TGTGCCAGCAGCGTTACTAGCGGATCAGATACGCAGTATTTT
NA TRBJ1-1 TRBV5-4 TRBD1 CASSRQGPEAFF TGTGCCAGCAGCAGACAGGGGCCTGAAGCTTTCTTT
NA TRBJ2-3 TRBV7-2 TRBD2 CASGLNPAGSTDTQYF TGTGCCAGCGGTTTAAACCCAGCGGGGAGTACAGATACGCAGTATTTT
NA TRBJ2-1 TRBV19 TRBD2 CASSWAGGTVEQFF TGTGCCAGTAGTTGGGCGGGAGGTACGGTTGAGCAGTTCTTC
NA TRBJ1-5 TRBV9 NA CASSPGVLGQPQHF TGTGCCAGCAGCCCCGGGGTTCTAGGTCAGCCCCAGCATTTT
NA TRBJ1-2 TRBV28 TRBD1 CASSFSPETGTGYTF TGTGCCAGCAGTTTTTCCCCGGAGACAGGGACTGGCTACACCTTC
NA TRBJ2-7 TRBV9 TRBD1 CASSATGGSYEQYF TGTGCCAGCAGTGCCACAGGGGGGTCATACGAGCAGTACTTC
NA TRBJ2-7 TRBV4-1 TRBD2 CASSQVSGVYEQYF TGCGCCAGCAGCCAAGTAAGCGGGGTCTACGAGCAGTACTTC
once TRBJ2-3 TRBV7-3 TRBD1 CASSIVPGQGMIGTDTQYF TGTGCCAGCAGCATAGTACCGGGACAGGGGATGATAGGCACAGATACGCAGTATTTT
NA TRBJ2-1 TRBV6-5 TRBD1 CASSSGQSSYNEQFF TGTGCCAGCAGTTCGGGACAGAGCTCCTACAATGAGCAGTTCTTC
NA TRBJ2-7 TRBV11-2 NA CASSFHTSDSYEQYF TGTGCCAGCAGCTTTCACACAAGCGACTCCTACGAGCAGTACTTC
NA TRBJ2-7 TRBV4-3 TRBD1 CASSQVAGTGFYEQYF TGCGCCAGCAGCCAAGTCGCCGGGACAGGCTTCTACGAGCAGTACTTC
once TRBJ2-2 TRBV7-7 TRBD2 CASSQLAGVSGGELFF TGTGCTAGCAGCCAACTAGCGGGAGTTTCCGGGGGGGAGCTGTTTTTT
NA TRBJ2-1 TRBV28 NA CASSHGTGINEQFF TGTGCCAGCAGTCACGGGACTGGGATCAATGAGCAGTTCTTC